These 8 T cell receptor beta chains came from one sample sequenced in a study of cytomegalovirus exposure and HLA in healthy donors. The PCR made use of 60 Vbeta and 13 Jbeta primers. The method was immunoSEQ multiplex PCR; TCRdb's version includes in-frame clones alone and lacks a portion of them. The repertoire holds 99,000 or so clones, with about an eighth as singletons. Sequencing input: PBMCs. These receptors all come from a man between 40 and 49 years old in good health and CMV-seropositive.

The chain links TRBV30 to TRBJ2-1; 12 bases match TRBD2. CDR3 length: 16 amino acids. V shed 1 base, J shed 5 bases, and the junction held 6 bases outside the gene matches. CDR1 is GTSNPN and CDR2 is SVGIG in the germline V gene (reference sequence). The CDR3 protein is CAWSAWTSGEHNEQFF. DNA of the CDR3: TGTGCCTGGAGTGCCTGGACTAGCGGGGAGCACAATGAGCAGTTCTTC.

The chain uses TRBV28 and TRBJ1-1; tentative D call: TRBD1 (6 bases). Trimming shortened V by 2 bases and J by 1 base, and 14 bases separated the two germline ends. CDR1 is MDHEN, CDR2 SYDVKM, per germline. The CDR3 extends over 16 amino acids. The CDR3 DNA follows: TGTGCCAGCAGTTTAGGTGGGGGGGCAAGGAACACTGAAGCTTTCTTT. Amino acid sequence: CASSLGGGARNTEAFF.

This clone was found a few times. V usage is TRBV7-9 and J usage is TRBJ1-1; 11 nucleotides align to TRBD1. Germline V lookup: CDR1 SEHNR, CDR2 FQNEAQ (reference sequence). The CDR3 covers 18 residues. Trimming cost V 2 bases and J 3 bases; bases outside gene matches: 11. CDR3 sequence: CASSLYPDRGRMDTEAFF. CDR3 coding DNA: TGTGCCAGCAGCTTATATCCGGACAGGGGGCGGATGGACACTGAAGCTTTCTTT.

The rearrangement joins TRBV18 to TRBJ2-1; 8 nucleotides agree with TRBD2. The V and J ends lost 5 bases and 1 base, in that order; junction bases with no gene match: 7. The CDR3 is 16 residues long. Germline loops: CDR1 KGHSH, CDR2 LQKENI. CDR3 nucleotide sequence: TGTGCCAGCTCATTACTCAGCGGGAGTTCCTACAATGAGCAGTTCTTC. Its translation: CASSLLSGSSYNEQFF.

V is TRBV10-3 and J is TRBJ1-3; 11 bases line up with TRBD1. CDR1 is ENHRY, CDR2 SYGVKD, per germline. The CDR3 runs to 18 residues. Trimming took 2 bases from V and 4 from J; bases not matched to a gene: 10. Here the CDR3 DNA reads TGTGCCATCAGTGAGACTCGTCGGACAGGGGGCGCGGGAAACACCATATATTTT. Encoded protein: CAISETRRTGGAGNTIYF.

The chain recombines TRBV9 with TRBJ2-7; D might be TRBD1 (6 bases). The CDR3 is made up of 14 amino acids. The ends were cut back, 3 bases at V and 6 bases at J, with 16 bases in the middle. The V gene's germline CDR1 is SGDLS and CDR2 YYNGEE. For the CDR3, the DNA is TGTGCCAGCAGCGCCAGACAGGACCTACGCGAGCAGTACTTC. Encoded protein: CASSARQDLREQYF.

This clone was found a few times. The chain uses TRBV10-3 and TRBJ2-7, with TRBD1 matching 10 bases. Germline V gives CDR1 ENHRY, CDR2 SYGVKD. Losses at the gene ends were 2 bases for V and 4 bases for J; bases not matched to a gene: 2. CDR3 length: 14 residues. The DNA for the CDR3 is TGTGCCATCAGTGAGGGGGGACAGGGGTACGAGCAGTACTTC. This codes for CAISEGGQGYEQYF.

This clone was counted only a few times. The rearrangement uses TRBV27 and TRBJ1-5; 7 positions match TRBD1. V lost 5 bases to trimming and J lost 7 bases; unmatched junction nucleotides: 2. Looked up from germline, CDR1 is MNHEY and CDR2 is SMNVEV (reference sequence). The length of the CDR3 is 12 residues. The chain's CDR3 is CASSTTGQPQHF. The CDR3 nucleotides are TGTGCCAGCAGTACGACAGGGCAGCCCCAGCATTTT.